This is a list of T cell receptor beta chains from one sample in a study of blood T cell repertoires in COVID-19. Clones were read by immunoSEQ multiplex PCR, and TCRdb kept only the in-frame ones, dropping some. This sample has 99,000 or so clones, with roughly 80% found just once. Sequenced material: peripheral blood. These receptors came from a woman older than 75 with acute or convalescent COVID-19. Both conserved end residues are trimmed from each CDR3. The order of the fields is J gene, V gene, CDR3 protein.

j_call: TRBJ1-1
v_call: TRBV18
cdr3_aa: ASSPFDRGEAF

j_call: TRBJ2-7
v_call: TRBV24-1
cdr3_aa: ATSDPRGVVGEQY

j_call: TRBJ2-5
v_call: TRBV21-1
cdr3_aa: ASSYTGTFGLETQY

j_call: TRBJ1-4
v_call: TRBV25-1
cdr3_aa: ASSGPLRDSLGEKLF

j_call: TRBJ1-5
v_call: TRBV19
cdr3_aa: ASRTQEDYSNQPQH

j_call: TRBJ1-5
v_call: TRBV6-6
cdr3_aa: ASTEQGGQPQH

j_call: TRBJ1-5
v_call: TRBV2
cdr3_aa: ASRGDRSNQPQH

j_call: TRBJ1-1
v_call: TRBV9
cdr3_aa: ASSITANTEAF

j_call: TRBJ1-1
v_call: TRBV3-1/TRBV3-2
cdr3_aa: ASSYRGPNTEAF

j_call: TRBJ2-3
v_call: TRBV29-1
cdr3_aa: SVSGGSRSTDTQY

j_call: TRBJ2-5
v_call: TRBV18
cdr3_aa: ASSQSARETQY

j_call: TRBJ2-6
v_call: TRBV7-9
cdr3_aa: ASSISSGANVLT

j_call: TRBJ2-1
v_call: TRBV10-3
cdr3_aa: AISGGLALSDNEQF

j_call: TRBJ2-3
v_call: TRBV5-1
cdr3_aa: ASSHIAGPDTQY

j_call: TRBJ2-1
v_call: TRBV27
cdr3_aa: ASSLSGRNEQF

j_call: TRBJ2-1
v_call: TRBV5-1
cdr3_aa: ASSALGTRSLAGGFLSF

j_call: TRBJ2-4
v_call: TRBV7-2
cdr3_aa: ASSLDGTGKRTQY

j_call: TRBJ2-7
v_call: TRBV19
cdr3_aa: ASSILTSGTYEQY

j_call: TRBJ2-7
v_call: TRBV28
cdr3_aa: ASTTLKRSLYEQY

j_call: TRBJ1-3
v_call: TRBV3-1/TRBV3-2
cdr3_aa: ASSQEGRGNTIY

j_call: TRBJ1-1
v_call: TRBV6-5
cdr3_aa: ASSLSGVKTEAF

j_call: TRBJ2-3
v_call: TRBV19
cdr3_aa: ASSSGLESTDTQY

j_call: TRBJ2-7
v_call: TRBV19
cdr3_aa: ASSNRANYEQY

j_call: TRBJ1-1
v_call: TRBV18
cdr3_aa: ASSPDGYSEAF

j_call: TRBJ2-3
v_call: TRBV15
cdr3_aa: ATSRSRLAGLTDTQY

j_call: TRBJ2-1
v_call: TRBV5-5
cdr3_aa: ASSPRGSSYNEQF

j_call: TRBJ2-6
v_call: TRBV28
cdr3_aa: ASSPGGVGANVLT